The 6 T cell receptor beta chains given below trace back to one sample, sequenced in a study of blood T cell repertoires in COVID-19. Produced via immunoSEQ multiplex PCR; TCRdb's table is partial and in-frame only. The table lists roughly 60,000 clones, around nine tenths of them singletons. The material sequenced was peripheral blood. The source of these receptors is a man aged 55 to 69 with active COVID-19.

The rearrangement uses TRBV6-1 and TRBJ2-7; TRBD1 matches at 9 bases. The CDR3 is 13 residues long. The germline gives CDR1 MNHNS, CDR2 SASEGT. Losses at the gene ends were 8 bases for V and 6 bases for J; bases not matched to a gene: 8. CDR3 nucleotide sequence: TGTGCCAGCCGCCGGGACAGGGACGTCGAGCAGTACTTC. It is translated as CASRRDRDVEQYF.

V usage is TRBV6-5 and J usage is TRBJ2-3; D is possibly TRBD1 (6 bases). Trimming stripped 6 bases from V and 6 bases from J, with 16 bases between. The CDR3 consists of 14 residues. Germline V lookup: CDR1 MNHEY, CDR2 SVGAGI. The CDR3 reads CASSRGRGIDTQYF. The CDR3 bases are TGTGCCAGCAGCCGGGGAAGGGGGATTGATACGCAGTATTTT.

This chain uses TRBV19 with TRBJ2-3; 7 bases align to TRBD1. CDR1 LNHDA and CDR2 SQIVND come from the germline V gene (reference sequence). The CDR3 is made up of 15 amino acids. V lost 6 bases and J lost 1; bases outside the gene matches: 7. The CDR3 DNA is TGTGCCAGTAGATTGACAGGGCCCGGCACAGATACGCAGTATTTT. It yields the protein CASRLTGPGTDTQYF.

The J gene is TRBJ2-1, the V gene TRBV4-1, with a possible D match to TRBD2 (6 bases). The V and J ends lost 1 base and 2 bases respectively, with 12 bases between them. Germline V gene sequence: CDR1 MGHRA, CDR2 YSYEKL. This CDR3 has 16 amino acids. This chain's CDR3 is CASSQGLGLPYNEQFF. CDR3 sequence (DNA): TGCGCCAGCAGCCAAGGGCTGGGACTCCCCTACAATGAGCAGTTCTTC.

This CDR3 reads CASSFEGLAGYDTQYF. As DNA, the CDR3 is TGTGCCAGCAGTTTCGAGGGACTAGCGGGATATGATACGCAGTATTTT. This chain links TRBV27 with TRBJ2-3, with 13 positions matching TRBD2. V dropped 3 bases and J dropped 6; count of bases not matched to a gene: 6. This CDR3 comprises 16 residues. The germline V gene encodes CDR1 MNHEY and CDR2 SMNVEV (reference sequence).

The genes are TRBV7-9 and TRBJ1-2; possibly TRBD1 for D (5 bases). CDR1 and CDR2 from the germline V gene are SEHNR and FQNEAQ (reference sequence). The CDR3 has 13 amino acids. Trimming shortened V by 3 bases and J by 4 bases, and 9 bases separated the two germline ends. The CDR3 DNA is TGTGCCAGCAGCTTGCGGGGCGGCTATGGCTACACCTTC. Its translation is CASSLRGGYGYTF.